The 8 T cell receptor beta chains below come from one sample, sequenced in a study of graft-versus-host responses after intestinal transplantation. TCRdb keeps only in-frame clones here, not all; method: immunoSEQ multiplex PCR. The data hold about 120,000 clones, with roughly 93% observed a single time. Which antigens these TCRs recognize remains unknown. Sequenced material: unstimulated CD4+ T cells sorted from spleen or lymph node cells, taken before intestinal transplant. The receptors derive from a human donor who received an intestinal transplant.

The chain couples TRBV5-1 to TRBJ2-7; 7 bases are a match to TRBD1. The germline CDR1 and CDR2 sequences are SGHRS and YFSETQ. This CDR3 has 15 residues. Trimming at V came to 3 bases and at J to 1 base, leaving 7 bases not matched to a gene. CDR3 amino acids: CASSSTGYSSYEQYF. CDR3 nucleotides: TGCGCCAGCAGCTCGACAGGGTATTCTTCCTACGAGCAGTACTTC.

The chain carries TRBV7-9 and TRBJ2-7; 12 bases are a match to TRBD2. V lost 1 base to trimming and J lost 1 base; unmatched junction nucleotides: 2. CDR1 is SEHNR, CDR2 FQNEAQ, per germline (reference sequence). The CDR3 covers 16 residues. This chain's CDR3 is CASSLELAGGSYEQYF. The CDR3 nucleotides read TGTGCCAGCAGCTTAGAACTAGCGGGAGGATCCTACGAGCAGTACTTC.

The chain combines TRBV7-9 with TRBJ2-7, with 8 bases that match TRBD1. The germline gives CDR1 SEHNR, CDR2 FQNEAQ (reference sequence). Trimming removed 2 bases from V and 0 bases from J; junction bases left unmatched: 3. This CDR3 is 15 amino acids long. CDR3 protein: CASSLRDRSSYEQYF. The DNA of the CDR3 is TGTGCCAGCAGCTTAAGGGACAGGAGCTCCTACGAGCAGTACTTC.

The chain joins TRBV5-1 to TRBJ1-2; maybe TRBD1 (5 bases). The length of the CDR3 is 15 residues. Trimming pared 7 bases from V and 4 bases from J, leaving 20 bases between. Per the germline V gene, CDR1 is SGHRS and CDR2 is YFSETQ. CDR3 DNA sequence: TGCGCCAGCCGAGATTTCCAGGACACGAGCTATGGCTACACCTTC. The encoded protein is CASRDFQDTSYGYTF.

The chain joins TRBV9 to TRBJ2-7; 9 bases line up with TRBD1. Looked up from germline, CDR1 is SGDLS and CDR2 is YYNGEE. The V segment lost 3 bases and the J segment 5 bases; nucleotides outside the gene matches: 12. The CDR3 has 16 amino acids. The CDR3 loop reads CASSASRDRDFDEQYF. The DNA for the CDR3 is TGTGCCAGCAGCGCGTCCCGGGACAGGGATTTCGACGAGCAGTACTTC.

The DNA for the CDR3 is TGTGCCAGCAGCGGGGTGGGTGCCAAAAACATTCAGTACTTC. Its protein is CASSGVGAKNIQYF. The chain is built from TRBV9 and TRBJ2-4; D is undetermined. V lost 3 bases and J 1 base, leaving 8 bases between the germline ends. This CDR3 contains 14 residues. The germline gives CDR1 SGDLS, CDR2 YYNGEE.

This clone is a singleton in its sample. The rearrangement joins TRBV18 to TRBJ1-5, with D possibly being TRBD1 (5 bases). The germline V and J ends were trimmed by 4 bases and 0 bases, with 13 bases remaining between them. Looked up from germline, CDR1 is KGHSH and CDR2 is LQKENI. CDR3 length: 16 residues. CDR3 DNA: TGTGCCAGCTCACTAACCGCAGGGAATAGCAATCAGCCCCAGCATTTT. This codes for CASSLTAGNSNQPQHF. Together with reference TRBV18 and TRBJ1-5, the CDR3 gives the full variable domain: NAGVMQNPRHLVRRRGQEARLRCSPMKGHSHVYWYRQLPEEGLKFMVYLQKENIIDESGMPKERFSAEFPKEGPSILRIQQVVRGDSAAYFCASSLTAGNSNQPQHFGDGTRLSIL.

The V gene is TRBV7-9, the J gene TRBJ2-3; D is undetermined. Germline lookup yields CDR1 SEHNR and CDR2 FQNEAQ (reference sequence). The CDR3 is 14 residues long. The V end lost 3 bases, the J end lost 6 bases, and 13 bases lay between the germline ends. CDR3 bases: TGTGCCAGCAGCTTTGGCGGTGCCCGGGATACGCAGTATTTT. Translation: CASSFGGARDTQYF.